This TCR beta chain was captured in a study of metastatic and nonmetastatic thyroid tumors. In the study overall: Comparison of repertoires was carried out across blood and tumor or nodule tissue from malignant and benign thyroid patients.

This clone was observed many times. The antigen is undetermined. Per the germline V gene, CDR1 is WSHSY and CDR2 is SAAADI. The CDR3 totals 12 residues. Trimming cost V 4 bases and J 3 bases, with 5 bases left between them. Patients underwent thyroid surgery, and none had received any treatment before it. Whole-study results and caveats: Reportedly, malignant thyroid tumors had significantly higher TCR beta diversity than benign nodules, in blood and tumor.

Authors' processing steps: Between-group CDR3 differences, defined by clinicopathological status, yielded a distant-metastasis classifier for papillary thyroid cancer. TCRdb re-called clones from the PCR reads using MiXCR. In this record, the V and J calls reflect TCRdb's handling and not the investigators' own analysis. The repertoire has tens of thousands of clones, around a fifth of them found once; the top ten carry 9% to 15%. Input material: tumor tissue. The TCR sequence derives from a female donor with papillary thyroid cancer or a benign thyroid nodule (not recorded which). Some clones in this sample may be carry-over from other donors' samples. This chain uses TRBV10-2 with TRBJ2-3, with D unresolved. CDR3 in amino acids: CASSVGTDTQYF. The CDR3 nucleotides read TGCGCCAGCAGTGTGGGGACAGATACGCAGTATTTT.